One sample yielded the 19 T cell receptor beta chains listed below, sequenced in a study. One entry per CDR3 protein results from TCRdb running MiXCR on the RT-PCR reads. Counted here are hundreds of thousands of distinct CDR3 sequences, 13% to 15% occurring once; the ten biggest clones make up roughly 4%. The sequencing sample was made of memory CD4+ T cells from blood. All receptors derive from a female donor in good health, serving as a healthy control.

This clonotype has a handful of counts. The rearrangement uses TRBV5-1 and TRBJ1-2; D unclear. V was cut by 5 bases and J by 7 bases, with 21 bases left in between. This CDR3 region has 15 residues. The germline CDR1 and CDR2 sequences are SGHRS and YFSETQ. CDR3 DNA sequence: TGCGCCAGCAGAATCAATCCGGAGACGGGCTTTGGCTACACCTTC. As protein: CASRINPETGFGYTF.

This clonotype occurred a few times. The chain uses TRBV11-2 and TRBJ2-7; TRBD1 matches at 8 bases. V lost 4 bases, J lost 4 bases, and 9 bases stayed unmatched. The length of the CDR3 is 15 residues. Germline values: CDR1 SGHAT, CDR2 FQNNGV. This chain's CDR3 is CASSSLTRGPYEQYF. CDR3 in DNA: TGTGCCAGCAGCTCCTTGACCAGGGGGCCGTACGAGCAGTACTTC.

This clonotype was counted ten times or more. This chain joins TRBV29-1 and TRBJ2-1; TRBD1 matches 7 bases. The CDR3 extends over 16 amino acids. Per the germline V gene, CDR1 is SQVTM and CDR2 is ANQGSEA. The V gene end was trimmed by 4 bases and the J gene end by 3 bases; junction bases not matched to a gene: 12. The CDR3: CSVGGRTGESYNEQFF. The CDR3 region has the DNA TGCAGCGTTGGGGGGCGGACAGGCGAAAGCTACAATGAGCAGTTCTTC.

In its sample, this clonotype was seen many times. The chain has TRBV28 and TRBJ2-4, with unresolved D. The germline CDR1 and CDR2 sequences are MDHEN and SYDVKM. The CDR3 sequence is 13 residues long. V was pared by 4 bases and J by 8 bases, with 12 bases between. CDR3 DNA sequence: TGTGCCAGCAGTTCTCAGGCTGTTGACATTCAGTACTTC. Amino acids: CASSSQAVDIQYF.

This clonotype was counted a few times. V gene TRBV7-9 combines with J gene TRBJ2-1, with TRBD2 matching over 14 bases. The V gene's germline CDR1 is SEHNR and CDR2 FQNEAQ (reference sequence). This CDR3 is built from 16 residues. Trimming at V came to 4 bases and at J to 6 bases, leaving 5 bases not matched to a gene. The CDR3 DNA sequence: TGTGCCAGCAGCTCCGCTGGACTAGCGGGGGGCAATGAGCAGTTCTTC. It encodes CASSSAGLAGGNEQFF.

In the case of this clonotype: At one end, the junction sequence differs from germline, possibly due to a read error. The rearrangement uses TRBV7-9 and TRBJ1-1, with 7 bases identical to TRBD1. The CDR3 covers 14 residues. The germline V gene encodes CDR1 SEHNR and CDR2 FQNEAQ (reference sequence). The CDR3 bases are TGTGCCGGCAGCGTTGGACAGGTGAACACTGAAGCTTTCTTT. It codes for CAGSVGQVNTEAFF.

Many counts were recorded for this clonotype. The V call is TRBV6-6, the J call TRBJ1-1, with unresolved D. There are 12 residues in the CDR3. The germline V gene has CDR1 MNHNY and CDR2 SVGAGI (reference sequence). V was shortened by 6 bases and J by 1 base, with 6 bases between the two germline ends. This chain's CDR3 is CASRQRNTEAFF. In nucleotides, the CDR3 is TGTGCCAGCAGACAGAGGAACACTGAAGCTTTCTTT.

The chain links TRBV9 to TRBJ2-3; 15 bases are a match to TRBD2. Germline trimming cut 2 bases from V and 6 bases from J; bases unmatched to any gene: 7. Germline V gene sequence: CDR1 SGDLS, CDR2 YYNGEE. The CDR3 consists of 17 residues. As DNA, the CDR3 is TGTGCCAGCAGCGTGGGACTAGCGGGAGGAACTCCGGATACGCAGTATTTT. Its translation: CASSVGLAGGTPDTQYF.

The chain uses TRBV5-4 and TRBJ2-7; 15 bases align to TRBD2. Germline assignment: CDR1 SGHNT and CDR2 YYREEE (reference sequence). The ends lost 4 bases at V and 6 bases at J; junction bases unmatched: 8. The CDR3 length is 16 residues. In DNA form, the CDR3 reads TGTGCCAGCAGCACTGGACTAGCGGGAGGGTGGGCCGAGCAGTACTTC. Translation: CASSTGLAGGWAEQYF.

The rearrangement uses TRBV20-1 and TRBJ2-7; 9 bases are shared with TRBD2. Germline trimming cut 7 bases from V and 1 base from J; bases unmatched to any gene: 5. The CDR3 has 13 amino acids. Germline assignment: CDR1 DFQATT and CDR2 SNEGSKA (reference sequence). Here the CDR3 reads CSVFSGSSYEQYF. The CDR3 nucleotides are TGCAGTGTGTTTAGCGGGAGTTCCTACGAGCAGTACTTC.

This clonotype was recorded many times. The chain recombines TRBV24-1 with TRBJ2-5; D might be TRBD2 (5 bases). CDR3 length equals 13 residues. The germline V gene has CDR1 KGHDR and CDR2 SFDVKD. V lost 5 bases to trimming and J lost 0 bases, with 6 bases between them. The CDR3 DNA reads as TGTGCCACCAGTGTGCGGGACCAAGAGACCCAGTACTTC. It is translated as CATSVRDQETQYF.

The CDR3 sequence: CASSLEWGAPYEQYF. The CDR3 nucleotides read TGTGCCAGCAGCTTGGAGTGGGGGGCTCCCTACGAGCAGTACTTC. This chain links TRBV5-4 with TRBJ2-7; tentatively, D is TRBD1 or TRBD2 (6 bases each). This CDR3 contains 15 residues. The germline V and J ends were trimmed by 0 bases and 2 bases, with 12 bases remaining between them. From germline, CDR1 is SGHNT and CDR2 YYREEE (reference sequence).

The chain employs TRBV24-1 and TRBJ1-1; 8 nucleotides agree with TRBD1. V shed 0 bases, J shed 2 bases, and the junction held 7 bases outside the gene matches. Per the germline V gene, CDR1 is KGHDR and CDR2 is SFDVKD. The CDR3 runs to 17 residues. The DNA for the CDR3 is TGTGCCACCAGTGATTTGTGGGCAGGGGGCCCAAACACTGAAGCTTTCTTT. This sequence encodes CATSDLWAGGPNTEAFF.

In its sample, this clonotype was seen a few times. V and J are TRBV27 and TRBJ1-4; TRBD1 is a possible D gene (5 bases). This CDR3 comprises 15 residues. Germline CDR1 MNHEY, CDR2 SMNVEV (reference sequence). V shed 2 bases and J shed 2 bases, with 9 bases lying between them. The CDR3 here is CASSLNQGTNEKLFF. Here the CDR3 DNA reads TGTGCCAGCAGTTTAAACCAGGGCACTAATGAAAAACTGTTTTTT.

In this sample, this clonotype turned up many times. The chain links TRBV6-5 to TRBJ2-7, with unresolved D. The V and J ends lost 7 bases and 2 bases respectively, with 15 bases between them. Germline V gene data show CDR1 as MNHEY and CDR2 as SVGAGI. This CDR3 is 14 amino acids long. CDR3 DNA: TGTGCCAGCAATCCGACTGGCGATACCTACGAGCAGTACTTC. This gives the protein CASNPTGDTYEQYF.

This clonotype was found many times. V and J are TRBV4-2 and TRBJ2-3; 10 nucleotides line up with TRBD2. Trimming took 1 base from V and 1 from J; bases not matched to a gene: 2. Germline V gene lookup returns CDR1 LGHNA and CDR2 YNFKEQ. CDR3 length: 16 residues. CDR3 coding DNA: TGTGCCAGCAGCCAAGTAGGGACTAGCGGCACAGATACGCAGTATTTT. It specifies CASSQVGTSGTDTQYF.

This clonotype has at least ten counts. This chain uses TRBV4-1 with TRBJ1-5, with TRBD1 as a possible D gene (5 bases). Trimming left V 5 bases short and J 6 bases short, with 17 bases between. There are 15 residues in the CDR3. Germline lookup yields CDR1 MGHRA and CDR2 YSYEKL. The CDR3 coding sequence is TGCGCCAGCAGCGCCACAGCTTTTAGGGGTCAGCCCCAGCATTTT. Translated: CASSATAFRGQPQHF.

The V call is TRBV27, the J call TRBJ2-3; D unresolved. CDR1 MNHEY and CDR2 SMNVEV come from the germline V gene (reference sequence). Trimming pared 7 bases from V and 4 bases from J, leaving 6 bases between. The CDR3 sequence is 11 residues long. CDR3 DNA sequence: TGTGCCAGCAATAACCCAGATACGCAGTATTTT. Translating gives CASNNPDTQYF.

This clonotype has at least ten counts. V is TRBV5-4 and J is TRBJ2-1, with 7 bases fitting TRBD2. The ends lost 5 bases at V and 5 bases at J; junction bases unmatched: 7. There are 14 residues in the CDR3. The germline gives CDR1 SGHNT, CDR2 YYREEE (reference sequence). CDR3 protein: CASSPGLGDNEQFF. CDR3 nucleotide sequence: TGTGCCAGCAGTCCCGGACTAGGTGACAATGAGCAGTTCTTC.